The 19 T cell receptor beta chains given below trace back to one sample, sequenced in a study of T cell repertoires in breast cancer. Paired alpha-beta TCRs of CD8+ T cells were analyzed by expanded emulsion RT-PCR. Blocking oligonucleotides added to a second nested PCR suppressed unpaired genes. Via MiXCR, TCRdb re-called the emulsion pairing reads, giving one row per CDR3 protein. The repertoire holds around 43,000 distinct CDR3 sequences, with under 60% as singletons. Sequencing used CD8+ T cells. The receptors here all came from a pool of human donors with breast cancer or a healthy control (not recorded which).

The J gene is TRBJ2-1, the V gene TRBV6-5; D possibly corresponds to TRBD1 (6 bases). The V end lost 0 bases, the J end lost 7 bases, and 22 bases lay between the germline ends. Germline values: CDR1 MNHEY, CDR2 SVGAGI. This CDR3 is 18 amino acids long. The CDR3 here is CASSYSNLGWATGNEQFF. DNA for the CDR3: TGTGCCAGCAGTTACTCGAATTTAGGATGGGCGACAGGAAATGAGCAGTTCTTC.

This clonotype was recorded only once. The rearrangement links TRBV20-1 to TRBJ1-2; D unclear. CDR1 is DFQATT, CDR2 SNEGSKA, per germline (reference sequence). The CDR3 has 12 residues. V lost 6 bases and J lost 8, with 16 bases in between. The CDR3, as DNA: TGCAGTGCCACTATCCCTTCGCGAGGCTACACCTTC. Protein product: CSATIPSRGYTF.

This clonotype showed up just a few times. The V call is TRBV7-3, the J call TRBJ2-1; D remains ambiguous. The CDR3 contains 15 residues. Germline values: CDR1 SGHTA, CDR2 FQGTGA. V shed 5 bases and J shed 10 bases, with 21 bases lying between them. CDR3 DNA: TGTGCCAGCAGCCCGTTTGGTAACTCAGCCTACGAGCAGTTCTTC. Translated, it gives CASSPFGNSAYEQFF.

CDR3: CASSPRSISGNEQYF. The CDR3, as DNA: TGCGCCAGCAGCCCCCGGTCGATATCGGGGAACGAGCAGTACTTC. This chain joins TRBV4-1 and TRBJ2-7; perhaps TRBD2 as D (5 bases). V lost 4 bases, J lost 5 bases, and 18 bases lay in between. The CDR3 loop spans 15 amino acids. Germline lookup yields CDR1 MGHRA and CDR2 YSYEKL.

The rearrangement joins TRBV6-1 to TRBJ1-2; D unclear. Germline values: CDR1 MNHNS, CDR2 SASEGT. V was clipped by 3 bases and J by 8 bases, with 13 bases between them. The CDR3 length is 13 residues. This CDR3 is CASSEDLTTGYTF. The CDR3 DNA sequence: TGTGCCAGCAGTGAGGACCTAACCACCGGCTACACCTTC.

The chain has TRBV20-1 and TRBJ2-1, with 10 bases fitting TRBD2. With 0 bases clipped from V and 6 bases from J, the junction kept 5 bases outside the gene matches. Germline values: CDR1 DFQATT, CDR2 SNEGSKA (reference sequence). This CDR3 region has 15 residues. The CDR3 sequence: CSARDQAGGLNEQFF. The DNA of the CDR3 is TGCAGTGCTAGAGATCAAGCGGGGGGGCTCAATGAGCAGTTCTTC.

The chain couples TRBV10-2 to TRBJ2-5, with D unclear. Germline CDR1 reads WSHSY; CDR2 reads SAAADI. With 5 bases removed from V and 2 bases from J, the gap between germline ends came to 12 bases. The CDR3 sequence is 14 residues long. The CDR3 reads CASSRSNRQETQYF. Written as DNA, the CDR3 is TGCGCCAGCAGTAGGTCTAATAGGCAAGAGACCCAGTACTTC.

This chain joins TRBV6-1 and TRBJ2-7, with TRBD1 matching over 10 bases. Germline values: CDR1 MNHNS, CDR2 SASEGT. Trimming removed 6 bases from V and 5 bases from J; junction bases left unmatched: 13. This CDR3 has 16 amino acids. The CDR3 nucleotides are TGTGCCAGCAGCCCCTCCTGGACAGGGGGTACCAACGAGCAGTACTTC. It translates to CASSPSWTGGTNEQYF.

The chain has TRBV20-1 and TRBJ1-2; 9 positions agree with TRBD1. Germline V CDR1 and CDR2: DFQATT, SNEGSKA (reference sequence). This CDR3 is built from 12 residues. V lost 2 bases to trimming and J lost 7 bases; unmatched junction nucleotides: 2. CDR3 loop: CSARRQGVGYTF. The CDR3 DNA reads as TGCAGTGCTAGAAGACAGGGGGTTGGCTACACCTTC.

This clonotype was observed a few times. V gene TRBV15 combines with J gene TRBJ2-1; 12 bases map to TRBD2. Germline values: CDR1 LNHNV, CDR2 YYDKDF (reference sequence). The CDR3 totals 17 residues. V was clipped by 3 bases and J by 0 bases; unmatched bases: 3. CDR3 amino acids: CATSSGTSGPSYNEQFF. DNA for the CDR3: TGTGCCACCAGCAGCGGGACTAGCGGGCCCTCCTACAATGAGCAGTTCTTC.

This clonotype has only a few counts. The gene calls are TRBV14 and TRBJ2-7, with a possible D match to TRBD2 (5 bases). V shed 0 bases and J shed 6 bases, with 15 bases lying between them. This CDR3 spans 15 amino acids. From germline, CDR1 is SGHDN and CDR2 FVKESK. The CDR3 DNA reads TGTGCCAGCAGCCAAGATGTCGGGAAATCGGGCGAGCAGTACTTC. Amino acids: CASSQDVGKSGEQYF.

This clonotype was seen at least ten times. This chain joins TRBV6-2 or TRBV6-3 and TRBJ2-7; the match to TRBD2 covers 8 bases. The CDR3 is 13 residues long. Trimming cost V 0 bases and J 12 bases; bases outside gene matches: 7. The germline V gene encodes CDR1 MNHEY and CDR2 SVGEGT. The CDR3 DNA follows: TGTGCCAGCAGTTACTCGGCTAGCGGGCGAGGGTACTTC. The encoded protein is CASSYSASGRGYF.

The rearrangement links TRBV7-9 to TRBJ1-1; tentative D call: TRBD1 (5 bases). V gave up 5 bases and J gave up 0 bases, with 22 bases separating them. Germline lookup yields CDR1 SEHNR and CDR2 FQNEAQ (reference sequence). The CDR3 totals 18 residues. The CDR3 sequence is CASSPQGQGQIMNTEAFF. Written as DNA, the CDR3 is TGTGCCAGCAGCCCTCAAGGGCAGGGTCAAATCATGAACACTGAAGCTTTCTTT.

J is TRBJ2-5 and V is TRBV2, with 7 bases lining up with TRBD1. This CDR3 is 13 amino acids long. Per the germline V gene, CDR1 is SNHLY and CDR2 is FYNNEI. The junction had 4 bases not matched to a gene; V was cut back by 5 bases and J by 4 bases. CDR3 loop: CASSQGGRETQYF. The CDR3 DNA reads TGTGCCAGCAGTCAAGGGGGCCGAGAGACCCAGTACTTC.

The chain combines TRBV27 with TRBJ2-1; perhaps TRBD2 as D (5 bases). The V gene lost 9 bases and the J gene lost 6 bases, with 18 bases spanning the gap. The germline gives CDR1 MNHEY, CDR2 SMNVEV (reference sequence). The CDR3 runs to 14 residues. CDR3 sequence (DNA): TGTGCCAGTTCCAGCGGAGTAGAGGGCAATGAGCAGTTCTTC. This encodes CASSSGVEGNEQFF.

This chain links TRBV20-1 with TRBJ1-1; D is possibly TRBD1 (6 bases). Germline values: CDR1 DFQATT, CDR2 SNEGSKA (reference sequence). This CDR3 region has 14 residues. V lost 6 bases to trimming and J lost 1 base, with 15 bases between them. In nucleotides, the CDR3 is TGCAGTGCGCAAACCGGGGGCTCGAACACTGAAGCTTTCTTT. It translates to CSAQTGGSNTEAFF.

J is TRBJ2-1 and V is TRBV6-1, with 12 bases that match TRBD2. CDR1 and CDR2 (germline): MNHNS, SASEGT. After removal of 8 bases from V and 8 bases from J, the junction contained 4 bases not matched to a gene. This CDR3 has 13 amino acids. The CDR3 region has the DNA TGTGCCAGCTCAGGACTAGCGGGGTATGAGCAGTTCTTC. Protein: CASSGLAGYEQFF.

Many counts were recorded for this clonotype. The V and J genes are TRBV20-1 and TRBJ2-3; TRBD2 agrees at 11 bases. The V and J ends lost 5 bases and 2 bases, in that order; junction bases with no gene match: 6. CDR1 and CDR2 (germline): DFQATT, SNEGSKA (reference sequence). The length of the CDR3 is 15 residues. In DNA, the CDR3 is TGCAGTGCTGGTACACTAGCGGGGGTCACAGATACGCAGTATTTT. This translates into CSAGTLAGVTDTQYF.

In this sample, this clonotype turned up a few times. The chain couples TRBV14 to TRBJ2-1, with 14 positions matching TRBD2. CDR1 SGHDN and CDR2 FVKESK come from the germline V gene. V gave up 1 base and J gave up 9 bases; unmatched junction bases: 8. The CDR3 runs 17 residues. CDR3 nucleotides: TGTGCCAGCAGCCAAGGACGGGGACTAGCGGGAGCTGGTGAGCAGTTCTTC. This translates into CASSQGRGLAGAGEQFF.